The 14 T cell receptor beta chains given below trace back to one sample, sequenced in a study of identical twins. TCRdb reanalysed the 5' RACE reads using MiXCR and keeps one entry per CDR3 protein. The sample lists fewer than 900,000 distinct CDR3 sequences, around 20% occurring once. These data also featured in a second study, about T cells expressing NK-cell markers.

Sequenced material: PBMCs. The receptors were gathered from a woman under 30 in good health.

This clonotype was seen ten or more times. The V and J genes are TRBV5-6 and TRBJ2-4; tentatively, D is TRBD1 (6 bases). This CDR3 comprises 15 residues. The germline CDR1 and CDR2 sequences are SGHDT and YYEEEE. The V gene lost 0 bases and the J gene lost 1 base, with 8 bases spanning the gap. CDR3 bases: TGTGCCAGCAGCTTGGCCACAGGGGCCAAAAACATTCAGTACTTC. It specifies CASSLATGAKNIQYF.

This clonotype has at least ten counts. J is TRBJ2-1 and V is TRBV20-1; no firm D call. Germline V gene data show CDR1 as DFQATT and CDR2 as SNEGSKA (reference sequence). The length of the CDR3 is 14 residues. Trimming stripped 3 bases from V and 7 bases from J, with 16 bases between. CDR3 in amino acids: CSASPPQMGNEQFF. The CDR3 nucleotides read TGCAGTGCTAGTCCCCCCCAGATGGGGAATGAGCAGTTCTTC.

There are a few counts of this clonotype. This chain connects TRBV10-2 to TRBJ2-5; 11 bases are a match to TRBD2. Per germline, CDR1 WSHSY and CDR2 SAAADI. Trimming removed 3 bases from V and 5 bases from J; junction bases left unmatched: 5. The CDR3 covers 15 residues. The CDR3: CASSESSGRLETQYF. As DNA, the CDR3 is TGCGCCAGCAGTGAATCTAGCGGGAGGTTGGAGACCCAGTACTTC.

The table lists this clonotype with a few counts. This chain links TRBV7-2 with TRBJ2-1, with a possible D match to TRBD2 (6 bases). CDR3 length equals 16 residues. V dropped 5 bases and J dropped 0 bases, with 14 bases sitting between them. The germline V gene encodes CDR1 SGHTA and CDR2 FQGNSA. The CDR3 loop reads CASSPFGRLSYNEQFF. CDR3 in DNA: TGTGCCAGCAGCCCCTTCGGGAGACTCTCCTACAATGAGCAGTTCTTC.

This clonotype occurred a few times. CDR3 DNA sequence: TGTGCCAGCGGGGAGGTCTACAATGAGCAGTTCTTC. Translation gives CASGEVYNEQFF. The chain uses TRBV11-2 and TRBJ2-1, with D possibly TRBD2 on 6 matching bases. Germline CDR1 SGHAT, CDR2 FQNNGV. The V and J ends lost 8 bases and 3 bases respectively, with 8 bases between them. The length of the CDR3 is 12 residues.

J is TRBJ2-3 and V is TRBV15, with D tentatively TRBD2 (7 bases). V was shortened by 7 bases and J by 7 bases, with 21 bases between the two germline ends. CDR1 and CDR2 from the germline V gene are LNHNV and YYDKDF (reference sequence). The CDR3 covers 15 residues. CDR3 region: CATMGGGQTPNTQYF. The CDR3, as DNA: TGTGCCACCATGGGGGGGGGACAAACCCCGAATACGCAGTATTTT.

This clonotype has only a few counts. The rearrangement links TRBV29-1 to TRBJ1-2; D is possibly TRBD1 (5 bases). Germline V gives CDR1 SQVTM, CDR2 ANQGSEA. CDR3 length equals 12 residues. V was shortened by 6 bases and J by 2 bases, with 10 bases between the two germline ends. CDR3: CSVGEWNYGYTF. The CDR3 region has the DNA TGCAGCGTAGGGGAGTGGAACTATGGCTACACCTTC. Supplemented by reference TRBV29-1 and TRBJ1-2, the full variable domain reads SAVISQKPSRDICQRGTSLTIQCQVDSQVTMMFWYRQQPGQSLTLIATANQGSEATYESGFVIDKFPISRPNLTFSTLTVSNMSPEDSSIYLCSVGEWNYGYTFGSGTRLTVV.

There are many counts of this clonotype. The chain carries TRBV20-1 and TRBJ2-7; D is unresolved. V was cut by 0 bases and J by 2 bases, with 5 bases left in between. This CDR3 comprises 12 residues. Germline V gives CDR1 DFQATT, CDR2 SNEGSKA (reference sequence). The CDR3: CSARDRPYEQYF. The CDR3, as DNA: TGCAGTGCTAGAGATCGGCCCTACGAGCAGTACTTC.

This clonotype was detected only a few times. The chain uses TRBV12-3 or TRBV12-4 and TRBJ2-3; TRBD2 matches 7 bases. V trimming: 6 bases; J trimming: 2 bases; junction bases outside the gene matches: 8. The CDR3 consists of 15 residues. The DNA of the CDR3 is TGTGCCAGCAGCCGTGCTAGCGGTCCCACAGATACGCAGTATTTT. Its protein is CASSRASGPTDTQYF.

The chain joins TRBV12-3 or TRBV12-4 to TRBJ2-5; D is perhaps TRBD2 (6 bases). The CDR3 has 15 amino acids. V was shortened by 3 bases and J by 1 base, with 12 bases between the two germline ends. The CDR3 here is CASSLRTTIQETQYF. The DNA of the CDR3 is TGTGCCAGCAGTTTGCGGACTACCATCCAAGAGACCCAGTACTTC.

Many counts were recorded for this clonotype. V is TRBV12-3 or TRBV12-4 and J is TRBJ1-2; TRBD1 might be the D (6 bases). This CDR3 is built from 12 residues. The V and J ends lost 6 bases and 4 bases respectively, with 9 bases between them. CDR3 DNA: TGTGCCAGCAGCTTACAGGGCTATGGCTACACCTTC. Its translation is CASSLQGYGYTF.

The chain is built from TRBV5-1 and TRBJ2-1; 9 bases are shared with TRBD2. With V trimmed by 3 bases and J by 6 bases, 7 bases remained unmatched. Germline V gives CDR1 SGHRS, CDR2 YFSETQ. The length of the CDR3 is 15 residues. CDR3 residues: CASSSPGLASNEQFF. DNA for the CDR3: TGCGCCAGCAGCTCTCCGGGACTAGCAAGCAATGAGCAGTTCTTC.

This clonotype was observed at least ten times. The chain employs TRBV12-3 or TRBV12-4 and TRBJ2-3; 9 bases line up with TRBD2. V was pared by 1 base and J by 3 bases, with 5 bases of the junction left unmatched. The CDR3 spans 16 residues. The CDR3 sequence is CASSLGLAGITDTQYF. The CDR3 DNA is TGTGCCAGCAGTTTAGGTCTAGCGGGGATTACAGATACGCAGTATTTT.

This clonotype has just one count. The CDR3 loop is CSAQGTSGLPGSYNEQFF. The CDR3 DNA reads as TGCAGTGCACAGGGGACTAGCGGCCTACCTGGCTCCTACAATGAGCAGTTCTTC. The chain uses TRBV20-1 and TRBJ2-1; 11 positions match TRBD2. This CDR3 region has 18 residues. Germline loops: CDR1 DFQATT, CDR2 SNEGSKA (reference sequence). V lost 6 bases and J lost 0; bases outside the gene matches: 13.